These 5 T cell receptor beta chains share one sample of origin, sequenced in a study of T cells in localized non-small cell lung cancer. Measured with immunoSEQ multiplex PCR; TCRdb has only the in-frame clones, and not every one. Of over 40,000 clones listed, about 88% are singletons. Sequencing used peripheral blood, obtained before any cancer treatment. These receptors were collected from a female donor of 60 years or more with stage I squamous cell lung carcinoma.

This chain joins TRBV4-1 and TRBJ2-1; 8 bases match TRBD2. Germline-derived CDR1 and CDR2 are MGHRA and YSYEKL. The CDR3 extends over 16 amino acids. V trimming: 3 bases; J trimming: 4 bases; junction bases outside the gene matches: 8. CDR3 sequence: CASSQIGTRAYNEQFF. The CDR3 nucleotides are TGCGCCAGCAGCCAGATCGGGACTAGGGCGTACAATGAGCAGTTCTTC.

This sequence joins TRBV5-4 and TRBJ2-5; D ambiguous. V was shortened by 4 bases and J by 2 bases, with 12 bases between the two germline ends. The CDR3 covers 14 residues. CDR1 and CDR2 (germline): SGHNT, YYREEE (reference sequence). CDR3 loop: CASSDPMGQETQYF. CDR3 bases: TGTGCCAGCAGCGACCCAATGGGGCAAGAGACCCAGTACTTC.

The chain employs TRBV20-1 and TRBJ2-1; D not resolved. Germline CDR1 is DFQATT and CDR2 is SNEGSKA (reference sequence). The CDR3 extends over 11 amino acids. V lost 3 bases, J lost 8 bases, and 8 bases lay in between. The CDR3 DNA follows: TGCAGTGCTAGCGAGCTGGATGAGCAGTTCTTC. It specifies CSASELDEQFF.

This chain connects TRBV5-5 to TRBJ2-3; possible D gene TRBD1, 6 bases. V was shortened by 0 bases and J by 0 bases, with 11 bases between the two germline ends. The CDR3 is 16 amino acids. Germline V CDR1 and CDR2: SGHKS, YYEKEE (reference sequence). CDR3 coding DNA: TGTGCCAGCAGCTTGGCAGGGGTTTGGAGCACAGATACGCAGTATTTT. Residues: CASSLAGVWSTDTQYF.

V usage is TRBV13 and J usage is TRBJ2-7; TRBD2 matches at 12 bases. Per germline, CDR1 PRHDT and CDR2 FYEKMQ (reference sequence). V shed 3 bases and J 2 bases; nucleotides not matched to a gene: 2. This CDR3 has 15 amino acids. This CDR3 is CASSLPSGRAYEQYF. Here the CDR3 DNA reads TGTGCCAGCAGCTTGCCTAGCGGGAGGGCCTACGAGCAGTACTTC.